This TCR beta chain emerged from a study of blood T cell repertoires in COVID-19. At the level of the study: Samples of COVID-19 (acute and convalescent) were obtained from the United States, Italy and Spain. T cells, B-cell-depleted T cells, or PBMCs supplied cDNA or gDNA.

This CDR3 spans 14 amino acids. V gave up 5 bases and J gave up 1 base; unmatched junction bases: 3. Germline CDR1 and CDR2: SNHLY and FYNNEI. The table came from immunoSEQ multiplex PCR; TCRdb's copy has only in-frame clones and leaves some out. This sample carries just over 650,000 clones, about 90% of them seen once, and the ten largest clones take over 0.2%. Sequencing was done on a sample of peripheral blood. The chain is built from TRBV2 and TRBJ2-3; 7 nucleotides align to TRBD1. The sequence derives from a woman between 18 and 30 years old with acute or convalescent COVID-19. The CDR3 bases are TGTGCCAGCAGTCGACAGGGCCGCACAGATACGCAGTATTTT. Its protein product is CASSRQGRTDTQYF. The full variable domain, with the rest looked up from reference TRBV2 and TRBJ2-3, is EPEVTQTPSHQVTQMGQEVILRCVPISNHLYFYWYRQILGQKVEFLVSFYNNEISEKSEIFDDQFSVERPDGSNFTLKIRSTKLEDSAMYFCASSRQGRTDTQYFGPGTRLTVL.